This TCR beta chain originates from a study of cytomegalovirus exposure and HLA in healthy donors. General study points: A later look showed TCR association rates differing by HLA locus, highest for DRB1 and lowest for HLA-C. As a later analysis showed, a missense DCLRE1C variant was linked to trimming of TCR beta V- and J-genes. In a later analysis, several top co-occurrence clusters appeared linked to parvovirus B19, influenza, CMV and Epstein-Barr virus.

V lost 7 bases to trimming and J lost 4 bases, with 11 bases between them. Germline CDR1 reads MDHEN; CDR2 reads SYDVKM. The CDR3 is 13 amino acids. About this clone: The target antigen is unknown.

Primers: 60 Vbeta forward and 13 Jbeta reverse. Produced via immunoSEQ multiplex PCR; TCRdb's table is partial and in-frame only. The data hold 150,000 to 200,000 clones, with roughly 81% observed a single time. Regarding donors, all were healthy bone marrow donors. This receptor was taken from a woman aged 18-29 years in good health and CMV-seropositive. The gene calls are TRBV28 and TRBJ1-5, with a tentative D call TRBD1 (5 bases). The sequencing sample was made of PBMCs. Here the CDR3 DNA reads TGTGCCAGCAAAAGGGCAGGGAATCAGCCCCAGCATTTT. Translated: CASKRAGNQPQHF.